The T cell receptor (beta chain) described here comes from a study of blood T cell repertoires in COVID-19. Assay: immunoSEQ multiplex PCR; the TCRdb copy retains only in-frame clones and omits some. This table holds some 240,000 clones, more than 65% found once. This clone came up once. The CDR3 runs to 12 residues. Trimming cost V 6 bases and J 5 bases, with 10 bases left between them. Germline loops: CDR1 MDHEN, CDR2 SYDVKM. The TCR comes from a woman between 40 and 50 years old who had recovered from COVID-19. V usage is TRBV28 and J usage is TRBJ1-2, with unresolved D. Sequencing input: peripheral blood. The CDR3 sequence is CASSSDTYGYTF. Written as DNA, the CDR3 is TGTGCCAGCAGCTCAGACACATATGGCTACACCTTC.